The clone carrying this T cell receptor (beta chain) showed up just a few times. The data stem from a study of blood T cell repertoires in COVID-19. Study as a whole: Samples came from the United States, Italy and Spain, spanning acute and convalescent COVID-19. The cDNA or gDNA used as material had been derived from T cells, B-cell-depleted T cells, or PBMCs.

As processed by the authors: For nucleated cells, counts were estimated from reference gene primer amplification. The table came from immunoSEQ multiplex PCR; TCRdb's copy has only in-frame clones and leaves some out. That table is the source of V, J and clone size, and D and trimming were worked out from the DNA. The sample includes fewer than 50,000 clones, 65% to 90% of them seen just once. CDR1 is LGHNA and CDR2 is YNFKEQ in the germline V gene. CDR3 length: 19 residues. The J segment lost 9 bases and the V segment lost 1 base, leaving 13 bases of the junction unmatched. This receptor was taken from a human donor in a cohort sampled during active COVID-19. J is TRBJ2-1 and V is TRBV4-2, with TRBD2 matching over 15 bases. The sample was peripheral blood. The CDR3 sequence: CASSQGLIGTSGRRGEQFF. For the CDR3, the DNA is TGTGCCAGCAGCCAAGGGCTGATCGGGACTAGCGGGAGGAGAGGTGAGCAGTTCTTC.